This T cell receptor beta chain derives from a study of T cell responses to AZD1222 COVID-19 vaccine. In the study overall: Doses given second, at about 4 or about 12 weeks, were pooled. Study-wide points: Following two doses of AZD1222, Spike-specific TCR breadth and depth rose.

This table comes from immunoSEQ multiplex PCR, and its TCRdb copy is limited to in-frame clones, with some not included. The sample carries 150,000 to 200,000 clones, 90% to 95% recorded once. For this clone: Antigen specificity is unknown.

V was cut by 7 bases and J by 2 bases, with 15 bases left in between. This CDR3 has 13 residues. The germline V gene encodes CDR1 GTSNPN and CDR2 SVGIG (reference sequence). This receptor was taken from an adult in good health. V and J are TRBV30 and TRBJ2-7, with D perhaps given as TRBD1 or TRBD2 (7 bases each). The source material was peripheral blood, sampled on day 0 of AZD1222 vaccination. Here the CDR3 reads CAFHRGGTYEQYF. The CDR3 region has the DNA TGTGCCTTCCACAGGGGAGGGACCTACGAGCAGTACTTC.